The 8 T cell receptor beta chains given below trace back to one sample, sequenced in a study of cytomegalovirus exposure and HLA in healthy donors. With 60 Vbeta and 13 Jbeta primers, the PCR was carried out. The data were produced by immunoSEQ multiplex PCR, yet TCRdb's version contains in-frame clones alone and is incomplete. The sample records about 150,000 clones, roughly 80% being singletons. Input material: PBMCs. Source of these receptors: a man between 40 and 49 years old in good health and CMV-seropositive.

The CDR3 region is CASKRTGSLGLPQHF. In DNA form, the CDR3 reads TGTGCCAGCAAACGAACAGGGTCTCTGGGTTTGCCCCAGCATTTT. The V and J genes are TRBV28 and TRBJ1-5; D is possibly TRBD1 (6 bases). Trimming took 7 bases from V and 9 from J, leaving 22 bases between them. The CDR3 consists of 15 residues. The germline V gene encodes CDR1 MDHEN and CDR2 SYDVKM.

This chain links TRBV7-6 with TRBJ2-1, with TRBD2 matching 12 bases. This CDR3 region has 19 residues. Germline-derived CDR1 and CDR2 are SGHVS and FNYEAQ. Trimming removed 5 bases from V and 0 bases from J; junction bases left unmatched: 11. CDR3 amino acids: CASSTPGTSGSISYNEQFF. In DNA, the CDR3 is TGTGCCAGCAGCACCCCCGGGACTAGCGGGTCAATCTCCTACAATGAGCAGTTCTTC.

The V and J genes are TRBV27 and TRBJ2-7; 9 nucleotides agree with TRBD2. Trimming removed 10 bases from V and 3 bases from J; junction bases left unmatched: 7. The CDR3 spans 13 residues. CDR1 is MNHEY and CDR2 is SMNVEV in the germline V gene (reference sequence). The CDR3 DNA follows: TGTGCCACCTCTAGCGGGAACCTCTACGAGCAGTACTTC. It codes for CATSSGNLYEQYF.

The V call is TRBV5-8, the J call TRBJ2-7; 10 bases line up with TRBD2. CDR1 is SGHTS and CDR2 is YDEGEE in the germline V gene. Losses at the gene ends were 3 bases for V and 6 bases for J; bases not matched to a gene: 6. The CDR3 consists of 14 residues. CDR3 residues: CASSWLAGVGEQYF. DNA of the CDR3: TGTGCCAGCAGCTGGCTAGCGGGAGTCGGCGAGCAGTACTTC.

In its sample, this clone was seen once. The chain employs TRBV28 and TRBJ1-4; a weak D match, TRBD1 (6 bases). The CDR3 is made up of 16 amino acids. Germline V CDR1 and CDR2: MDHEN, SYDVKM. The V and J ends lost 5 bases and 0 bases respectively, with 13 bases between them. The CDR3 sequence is CASSNRELATNEKLFF. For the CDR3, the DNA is TGTGCCAGCAGTAACAGGGAGCTTGCAACTAATGAAAAACTGTTTTTT.

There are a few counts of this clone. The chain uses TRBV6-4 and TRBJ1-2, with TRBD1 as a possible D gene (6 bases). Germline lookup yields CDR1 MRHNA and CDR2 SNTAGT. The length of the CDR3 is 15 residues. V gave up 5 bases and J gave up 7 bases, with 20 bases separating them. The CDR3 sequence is CASSLVSGGGGGYTF. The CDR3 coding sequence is TGTGCCAGCAGTTTAGTTTCCGGGGGCGGGGGTGGCTACACCTTC.

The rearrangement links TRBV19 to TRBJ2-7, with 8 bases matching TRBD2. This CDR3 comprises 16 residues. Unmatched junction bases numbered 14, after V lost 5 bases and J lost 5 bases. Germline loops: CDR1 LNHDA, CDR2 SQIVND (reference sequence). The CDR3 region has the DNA TGTGCCAGTAGTCCCTCAGCGGGAGCGCGTAGGAACGAGCAGTACTTC. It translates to CASSPSAGARRNEQYF.

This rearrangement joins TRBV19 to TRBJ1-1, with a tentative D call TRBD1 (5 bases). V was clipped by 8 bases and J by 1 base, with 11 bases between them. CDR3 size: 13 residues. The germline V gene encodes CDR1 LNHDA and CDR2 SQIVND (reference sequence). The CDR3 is CASQLTENTEAFF. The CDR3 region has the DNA TGTGCCAGTCAATTGACAGAGAACACTGAAGCTTTCTTT. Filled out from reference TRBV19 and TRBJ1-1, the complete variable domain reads DGGITQSPKYLFRKEGQNVTLSCEQNLNHDAMYWYRQDPGQGLRLIYYSQIVNDFQKGDIAEGYSVSREKKESFPLTVTSAQKNPTAFYLCASQLTENTEAFFGQGTRLTVV.